Sequencing of this T cell receptor beta chain was carried out in a study of blood T cell repertoires in COVID-19. On the study more broadly: Samples of COVID-19 (acute and convalescent) were obtained from the United States, Italy and Spain. The cDNA or gDNA used as material had been derived from T cells, B-cell-depleted T cells, or PBMCs.

Original analysis: Researchers report that nucleated cell counts were estimated from reference gene primer amplification. Libraries were prepared by immunoSEQ multiplex PCR; TCRdb keeps only in-frame clonotypes and omits some of them. The V and J calls and clone size are taken from that table; D and trimming were inferred from the DNA. Of about 97,000 clones listed, approximately 92% were seen once; the top ten hold 5.7%. Trimming removed 4 bases at V and 4 bases at J, with 28 bases between. The CDR3 spans 19 residues. Germline V gene data show CDR1 as SGDLS and CDR2 as YYNGEE. The chain joins TRBV9 to TRBJ2-3, with a possible D match to TRBD1 (6 bases). Material: peripheral blood. The source is a man aged 50 or older with active COVID-19. The CDR3 region is CASSRADSLWGLAPDTQYF. The DNA for the CDR3 is TGTGCCAGCAGCCGCGCGGACTCTTTATGGGGGCTGGCCCCAGATACGCAGTATTTT.